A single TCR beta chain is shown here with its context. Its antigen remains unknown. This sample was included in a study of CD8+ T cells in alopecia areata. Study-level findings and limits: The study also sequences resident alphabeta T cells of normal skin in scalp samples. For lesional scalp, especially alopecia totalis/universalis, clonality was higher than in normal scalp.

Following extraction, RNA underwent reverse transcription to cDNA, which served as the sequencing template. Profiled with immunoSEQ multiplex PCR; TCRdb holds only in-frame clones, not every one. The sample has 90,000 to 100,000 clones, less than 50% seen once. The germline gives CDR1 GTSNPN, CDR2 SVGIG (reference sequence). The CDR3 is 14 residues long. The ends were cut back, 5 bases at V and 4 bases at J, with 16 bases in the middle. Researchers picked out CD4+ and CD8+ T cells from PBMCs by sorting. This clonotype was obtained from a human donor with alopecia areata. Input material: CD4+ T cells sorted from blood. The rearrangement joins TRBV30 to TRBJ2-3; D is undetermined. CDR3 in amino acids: CAWDLAPPADTQYF. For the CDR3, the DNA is TGTGCCTGGGACCTCGCTCCGCCCGCAGATACGCAGTATTTT.